This is a list of T cell receptor beta chains from one sample in a study of T cell responses to AZD1222 COVID-19 vaccine. Only in-frame clones appear in the TCRdb table, and some are missing; sequencing was by immunoSEQ multiplex PCR. This sample yields 75,000 to 90,000 clones, of which roughly 80% are seen a single time; under 25% belongs to the top ten. This sample comprised peripheral blood, obtained on day 0 of AZD1222 vaccination. Source of these receptors: an adult in good health. Each CDR3 is given with its conserved first and last residue. Clone sizes are given selectively: once, few, many, or a class where the clone is expanded.

size,length,J,V,CDR3
.,11,TRBJ2-1,TRBV20-1,CSVNGRDEQFF
.,17,TRBJ2-7,TRBV10-3,CAIADVGERRFPYEQYF
.,14,TRBJ1-4,TRBV5-1,CASSFGQGGEKLFF
.,13,TRBJ1-1,TRBV19,CASSTQLNTEAFF
few,14,TRBJ1-5,TRBV2,CASRRDNSNQPQHF
.,14,TRBJ2-7,TRBV30,CAWSPLVTSYEQYF
.,10,TRBJ2-3,TRBV20-1,CSAPSDTQYF
once,14,TRBJ1-2,TRBV9,CASSVATHNYGYTF
.,14,TRBJ2-3,TRBV12-5,CASGFEGPTDTQYF
.,14,TRBJ2-5,TRBV18,CASSPTGNQETQYF
once,15,TRBJ2-1,TRBV4-1,CASSQAGTVYNEQFF
.,13,TRBJ2-7,TRBV12-3/TRBV12-4,CASSFTRLEMQYF
.,12,TRBJ2-7,TRBV12-3/TRBV12-4,CASSLERYEQYF
.,16,TRBJ1-3,TRBV7-6,CASSSSQGISGNTIYF
.,15,TRBJ2-2,TRBV2,CASKKSGGHTGELFF
.,18,TRBJ1-4,TRBV4-3,CASSQAPTGSGSNEKLFF
.,13,TRBJ1-1,TRBV5-8,CASSLEANTEAFF
.,16,TRBJ2-5,TRBV5-6,CASSSVDRVPRETQYF
once,15,TRBJ2-2,TRBV5-1,CASSLEIAGTGELFF
.,20,TRBJ2-3,TRBV5-1,CASSQEGLAGGTNSTDTQYF
.,14,TRBJ2-7,TRBV3-1/TRBV3-2,CASSQGDRGPEQYF
.,15,TRBJ2-1,TRBV5-1,CASSLGGGNYNEQFF
.,12,TRBJ1-4,TRBV18,CASSPGDFGLFF
.,17,TRBJ1-2,TRBV19,CAMPSTGEFGANYGYTF
few,16,TRBJ2-1,TRBV6-5,CASSYWTSGRNNEQFF
.,14,TRBJ2-7,TRBV30,CAWSVGGNSYEQYF
.,14,TRBJ1-5,TRBV28,CASHRQPNNQPQHF
.,14,TRBJ1-5,TRBV27,CASRTGDLNQPQHF
.,13,TRBJ2-2,TRBV5-5,CASSLGHTGELFF
few,14,TRBJ1-1,TRBV2,CASSESGQVEEAFF
few,16,TRBJ2-1,TRBV25-1,CASSETSGRAGNEQFF
few,14,TRBJ1-5,TRBV6-6,CASRDQGSNQPQHF
.,12,TRBJ2-7,TRBV28,CASSLTVYEQYF
.,16,TRBJ1-5,TRBV29-1,CSVEDIERGANQPQHF
.,14,TRBJ2-5,TRBV18,CASSPGREQETQYF
.,13,TRBJ2-4,TRBV18,CASSPWTENIQYF
few,11,TRBJ1-1,TRBV5-1,CASSLEGEAFF
few,15,TRBJ1-2,TRBV3-1/TRBV3-2,CASSQDRFGRYGYTF